One sample yielded the 17 T cell receptor beta chains listed below, sequenced in a study of blood T cell repertoires in COVID-19. Generated by immunoSEQ multiplex PCR, the TCRdb table keeps only in-frame clones and is missing some. The sample has 100,000 to 120,000 clones; 60% to 80% are singletons. The sequenced material came from peripheral blood. These receptors originate from a woman older than 75 with active or convalescent COVID-19.

The chain links TRBV5-1 to TRBJ1-2, with 8 bases lining up with TRBD1. J gave up 6 bases and V 2 bases, and 6 bases lay outside the gene matches. This CDR3 region has 14 residues. Looked up from germline, CDR1 is SGHRS and CDR2 is YFSETQ. CDR3 nucleotide sequence: TGCGCCAGCAGCTTTACCGGGACAGGAGATGGCTACACCTTC. Translated, it gives CASSFTGTGDGYTF.

The V call is TRBV5-1, the J call TRBJ2-5, with a possible D match to TRBD1 (6 bases). Between the trimmed V and J ends, which lost 8 bases and 5 bases, there was a span of 22 bases. The germline gives CDR1 SGHRS, CDR2 YFSETQ. The CDR3 length is 15 residues. CDR3 amino acids: CASDPGHALRETQYF. The CDR3 coding sequence is TGCGCCAGTGACCCGGGACACGCCCTACGGGAGACCCAGTACTTC. The complete variable domain, with remaining parts taken from reference TRBV5-1 and TRBJ2-5, reads KAGVTQTPRYLIKTRGQQVTLSCSPISGHRSVSWYQQTPGQGLQFLFEYFSETQRNKGNFPGRFSGRQFSNSRSEMNVSTLELGDSALYLCASDPGHALRETQYFGPGTRLLVL.

The chain uses TRBV3-1 (or the pseudogene TRBV3-2) and TRBJ1-2; the D is unclear. Trimming left V 1 base short and J 6 bases short, with 9 bases between. Germline CDR1 reads LGHDT; CDR2 reads YNNKEL (reference sequence). This CDR3 contains 13 residues. The CDR3: CASSQAAGHGYTF. CDR3 nucleotides: TGTGCCAGCAGCCAAGCCGCAGGCCATGGCTACACCTTC.

The V call is TRBV20-1, the J call TRBJ1-2; unclear D gene. With 3 bases removed from V and 6 bases from J, the gap between germline ends came to 17 bases. This CDR3 comprises 14 residues. Per germline, CDR1 DFQATT and CDR2 SNEGSKA (reference sequence). The CDR3 bases are TGCAGTGCTAGTCACGGACCGGGAGGTGATGGCTACACCTTC. Translated: CSASHGPGGDGYTF.

V and J are TRBV28 and TRBJ1-2; D possibly corresponds to TRBD1 (5 bases). V was shortened by 1 base and J by 4 bases, with 13 bases between the two germline ends. The CDR3 is 15 amino acids. In germline, CDR1 is MDHEN, CDR2 SYDVKM. CDR3 DNA: TGTGCCAGCAGTTTATTTCAGGGCCCGCTCTATGGCTACACCTTC. Its protein product is CASSLFQGPLYGYTF.

The chain has TRBV6-5 and TRBJ2-2; 8 nucleotides align to TRBD1. This CDR3 has 15 amino acids. Germline V CDR1 and CDR2: MNHEY, SVGAGI. Losses at the gene ends were 7 bases for V and 6 bases for J; bases not matched to a gene: 10. CDR3 sequence (DNA): TGTGCCAGCATAAGTACAGGGGGTAGAGCCGGGGAGCTGTTTTTT. It yields the protein CASISTGGRAGELFF.

The chain couples TRBV28 to TRBJ1-2, with 8 bases that match TRBD1. Germline assignment: CDR1 MDHEN and CDR2 SYDVKM. The CDR3 totals 14 residues. Trimming at V came to 4 bases and at J to 3 bases, leaving 4 bases not matched to a gene. DNA of the CDR3: TGTGCCAGCAGTTCCCAGGGGGCTGACTATGGCTACACCTTC. Amino acid sequence: CASSSQGADYGYTF.

This clone came up a few times. The V and J genes are TRBV28 and TRBJ1-3; D not resolved. The CDR3 sequence is 11 residues long. The germline CDR1 and CDR2 sequences are MDHEN and SYDVKM. The V end lost 4 bases, the J end lost 6 bases, and 4 bases lay between the germline ends. The DNA for the CDR3 is TGTGCCAGCAGTTCACAAAACACCATATATTTT. Protein sequence: CASSSQNTIYF.

The rearrangement joins TRBV4-1 to TRBJ1-1; D gene unclear. The V end was cut by 6 bases, the J end by 3 bases, with 14 bases between. The CDR3 consists of 14 residues. In germline, CDR1 is MGHRA, CDR2 YSYEKL. In DNA form, the CDR3 reads TGCGCCAGCAGTCTCCGAGCCCGGGACACTGAAGCTTTCTTT. It codes for CASSLRARDTEAFF.

The chain has TRBV2 and TRBJ2-3; D not resolved. This CDR3 has 15 amino acids. Germline CDR1 is SNHLY and CDR2 is FYNNEI. Trimming cost V 3 bases and J 5 bases, with 15 bases left between them. CDR3 DNA: TGTGCCAGCAGTGATCGGCGAGGCCATGGAGATACGCAGTATTTT. This sequence encodes CASSDRRGHGDTQYF.

V usage is TRBV6-5 and J usage is TRBJ1-2; D is undetermined. Trimming left V 0 bases short and J 3 bases short, with 14 bases between. Germline CDR1 MNHEY, CDR2 SVGAGI. The CDR3 length is 16 residues. As DNA, the CDR3 is TGTGCCAGCAGTTACTCGGGCTTGGGGAGGGACTATGGCTACACCTTC. This codes for CASSYSGLGRDYGYTF.

V gene TRBV19 combines with J gene TRBJ2-1; 7 bases align to TRBD2. The CDR3 runs to 16 residues. CDR1 and CDR2 (germline): LNHDA, SQIVND (reference sequence). Trimming took 1 base from V and 0 from J; bases not matched to a gene: 3. The chain's CDR3 is CASSIAAGHSYNEQFF. DNA of the CDR3: TGTGCCAGTAGTATAGCAGCGGGGCACTCCTACAATGAGCAGTTCTTC.

The chain has TRBV19 and TRBJ2-1; 7 nucleotides agree with TRBD2. Unmatched junction bases numbered 0, after V lost 3 bases and J lost 4 bases. CDR1 LNHDA and CDR2 SQIVND come from the germline V gene (reference sequence). The CDR3 totals 13 residues. The CDR3 here is CASSMREYNEQFF. The DNA of the CDR3 is TGTGCCAGTAGTATGCGGGAGTACAATGAGCAGTTCTTC.

The V call is TRBV5-1, the J call TRBJ2-7; 9 bases are a match to TRBD2. The CDR3 extends over 15 amino acids. CDR1 SGHRS and CDR2 YFSETQ come from the germline V gene. After removal of 0 bases from V and 4 bases from J, the junction contained 5 bases not matched to a gene. The CDR3 region is CASSLAATSGYEQYF. In DNA form, the CDR3 reads TGCGCCAGCAGCTTGGCCGCGACTAGCGGTTACGAGCAGTACTTC.

The V gene is TRBV5-4, the J gene TRBJ2-2; 8 bases agree with TRBD1. The CDR3 contains 14 residues. The germline gives CDR1 SGHNT, CDR2 YYREEE (reference sequence). The V gene end was trimmed by 5 bases and the J gene end by 3 bases; junction bases not matched to a gene: 3. The DNA of the CDR3 is TGTGCCAGCAGATCGGACAGGGACACCGGGGAGCTGTTTTTT. Translation: CASRSDRDTGELFF.

V and J are TRBV7-8 and TRBJ1-2; 9 bases align to TRBD1. Germline CDR1 is SGHVS and CDR2 is FQNEAQ. This CDR3 comprises 16 residues. J gave up 1 base and V 5 bases, and 8 bases lay outside the gene matches. In DNA form, the CDR3 reads TGTGCCAGCAGCCGCCGGGGGACAGGGATTAACTATGGCTACACCTTC. It is translated as CASSRRGTGINYGYTF.

The chain has TRBV12-3 or TRBV12-4 and TRBJ1-3; D is ambiguous. Between the trimmed V and J ends, which lost 6 bases and 10 bases, there was a span of 13 bases. The CDR3 has 12 amino acids. The CDR3 sequence is CASSPAGRTIYF. The DNA of the CDR3 is TGTGCCAGCAGCCCAGCGGGAAGGACCATATATTTT.